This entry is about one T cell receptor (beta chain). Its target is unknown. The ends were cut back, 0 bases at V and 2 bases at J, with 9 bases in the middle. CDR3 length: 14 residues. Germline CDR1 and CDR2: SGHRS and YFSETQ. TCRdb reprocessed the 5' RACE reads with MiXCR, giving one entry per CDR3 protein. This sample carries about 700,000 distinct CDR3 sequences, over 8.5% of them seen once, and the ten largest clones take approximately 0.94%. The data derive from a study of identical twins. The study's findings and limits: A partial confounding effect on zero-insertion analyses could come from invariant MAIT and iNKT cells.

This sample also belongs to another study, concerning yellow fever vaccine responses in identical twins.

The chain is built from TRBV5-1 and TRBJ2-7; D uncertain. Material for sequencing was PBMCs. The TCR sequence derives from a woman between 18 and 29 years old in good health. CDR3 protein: CASSLGSNTYEQYF. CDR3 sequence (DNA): TGCGCCAGCAGCTTGGGGTCGAACACCTACGAGCAGTACTTC.